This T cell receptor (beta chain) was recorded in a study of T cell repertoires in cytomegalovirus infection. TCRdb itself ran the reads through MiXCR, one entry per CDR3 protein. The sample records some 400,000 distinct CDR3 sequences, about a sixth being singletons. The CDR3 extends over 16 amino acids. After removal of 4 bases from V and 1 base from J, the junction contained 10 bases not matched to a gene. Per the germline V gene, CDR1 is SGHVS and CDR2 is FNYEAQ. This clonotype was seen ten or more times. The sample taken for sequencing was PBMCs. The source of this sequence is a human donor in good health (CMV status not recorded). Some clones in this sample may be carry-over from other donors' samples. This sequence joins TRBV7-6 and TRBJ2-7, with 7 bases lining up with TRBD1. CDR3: CASSSSTGLLSYEQYF. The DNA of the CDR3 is TGTGCCAGCAGCTCCTCGACAGGGTTGCTGTCCTACGAGCAGTACTTC.